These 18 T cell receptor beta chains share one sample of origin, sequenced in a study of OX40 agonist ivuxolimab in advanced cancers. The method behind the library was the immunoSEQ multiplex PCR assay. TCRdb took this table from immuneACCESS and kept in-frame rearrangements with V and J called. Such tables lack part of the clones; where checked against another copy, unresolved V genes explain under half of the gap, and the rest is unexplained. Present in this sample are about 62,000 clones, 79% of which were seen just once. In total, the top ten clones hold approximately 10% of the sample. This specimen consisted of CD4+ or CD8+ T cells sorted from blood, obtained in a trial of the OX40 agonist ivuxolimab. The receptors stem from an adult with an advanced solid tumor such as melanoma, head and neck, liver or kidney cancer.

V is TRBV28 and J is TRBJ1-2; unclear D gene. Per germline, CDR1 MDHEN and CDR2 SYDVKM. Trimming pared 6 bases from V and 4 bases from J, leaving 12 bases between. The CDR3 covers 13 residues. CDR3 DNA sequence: TGTGCCAGCAGACCTCCTCAGGCCTATGGCTACACCTTC. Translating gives CASRPPQAYGYTF.

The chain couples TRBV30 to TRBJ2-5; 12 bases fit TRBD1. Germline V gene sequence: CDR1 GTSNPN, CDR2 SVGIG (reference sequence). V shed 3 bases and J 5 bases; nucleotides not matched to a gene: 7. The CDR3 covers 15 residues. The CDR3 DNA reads TGTGCCTGGAGGGGGGGACAGGGGGCGCGGGAGACCCAGTACTTC. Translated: CAWRGGQGARETQYF.

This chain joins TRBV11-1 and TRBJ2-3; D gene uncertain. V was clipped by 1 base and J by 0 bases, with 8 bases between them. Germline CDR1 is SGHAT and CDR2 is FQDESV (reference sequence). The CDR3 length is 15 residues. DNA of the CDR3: TGTGCCAGCAGCTTAGACGGAACTAGCACAGATACGCAGTATTTT. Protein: CASSLDGTSTDTQYF.

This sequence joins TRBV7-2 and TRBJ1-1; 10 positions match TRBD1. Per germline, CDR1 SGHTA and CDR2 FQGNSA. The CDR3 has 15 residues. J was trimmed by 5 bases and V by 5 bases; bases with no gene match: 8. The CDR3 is CASSPTGTGVTEAFF. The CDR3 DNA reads TGTGCCAGCAGCCCCACCGGGACAGGGGTTACTGAAGCTTTCTTT.

This CDR3 is CASSPPTETYGYTF. CDR3 DNA: TGTGCCAGCTCACCCCCGACAGAGACCTATGGCTACACCTTC. The chain recombines TRBV18 with TRBJ1-2, with D perhaps TRBD1 (5 bases). This CDR3 is 14 amino acids long. Trimming took 3 bases from V and 4 from J, leaving 12 bases between them. The germline V gene has CDR1 KGHSH and CDR2 LQKENI.

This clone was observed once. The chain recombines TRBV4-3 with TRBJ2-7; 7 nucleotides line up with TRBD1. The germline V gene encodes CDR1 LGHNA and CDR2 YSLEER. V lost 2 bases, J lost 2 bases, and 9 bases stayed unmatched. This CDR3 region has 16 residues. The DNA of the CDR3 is TGCGCCAGCAGCCAACTCCCCCGGGACAGAACCTACGAGCAGTACTTC. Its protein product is CASSQLPRDRTYEQYF.

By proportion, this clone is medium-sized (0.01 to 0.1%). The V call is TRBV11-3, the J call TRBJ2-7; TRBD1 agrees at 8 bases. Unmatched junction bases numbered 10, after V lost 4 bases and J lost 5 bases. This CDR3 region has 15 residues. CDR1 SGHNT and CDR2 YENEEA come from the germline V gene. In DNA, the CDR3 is TGTGCCAGCAGCTCCCGCGCCGGACAGGGCCACGAGCAGTACTTC. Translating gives CASSSRAGQGHEQYF.

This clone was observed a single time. The CDR3 loop reads CASRRTGLNTEAFF. As DNA, the CDR3 is TGTGCCAGTAGGAGGACAGGGCTGAACACTGAAGCTTTCTTT. The rearrangement joins TRBV19 to TRBJ1-1; 8 bases are shared with TRBD1. The V and J ends lost 6 bases and 0 bases, in that order; junction bases with no gene match: 3. In germline, CDR1 is LNHDA, CDR2 SQIVND (reference sequence). CDR3 size: 14 residues.

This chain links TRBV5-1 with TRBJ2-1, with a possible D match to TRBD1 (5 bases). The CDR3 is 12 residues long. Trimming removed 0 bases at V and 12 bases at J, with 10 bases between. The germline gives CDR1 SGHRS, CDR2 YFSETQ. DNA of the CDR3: TGCGCCAGCAGCTTGGAGGGGTTGTTGCAGTTCTTC. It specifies CASSLEGLLQFF. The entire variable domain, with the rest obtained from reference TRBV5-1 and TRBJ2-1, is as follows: KAGVTQTPRYLIKTRGQQVTLSCSPISGHRSVSWYQQTPGQGLQFLFEYFSETQRNKGNFPGRFSGRQFSNSRSEMNVSTLELGDSALYLCASSLEGLLQFFGPGTRLTVL.

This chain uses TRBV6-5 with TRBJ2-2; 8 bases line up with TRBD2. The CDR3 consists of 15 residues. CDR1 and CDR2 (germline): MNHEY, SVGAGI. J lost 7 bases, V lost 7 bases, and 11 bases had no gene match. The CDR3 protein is CASKNAGGLGGELFF. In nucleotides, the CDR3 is TGTGCCAGCAAAAACGCGGGGGGCCTGGGCGGGGAGCTGTTTTTT.

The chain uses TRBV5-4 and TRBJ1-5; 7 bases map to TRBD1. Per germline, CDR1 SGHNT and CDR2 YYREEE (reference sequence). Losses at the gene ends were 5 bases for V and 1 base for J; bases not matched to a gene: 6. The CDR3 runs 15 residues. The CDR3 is CASRWGQWSNQPQHF. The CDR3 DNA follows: TGTGCCAGCAGGTGGGGACAGTGGAGCAATCAGCCCCAGCATTTT.

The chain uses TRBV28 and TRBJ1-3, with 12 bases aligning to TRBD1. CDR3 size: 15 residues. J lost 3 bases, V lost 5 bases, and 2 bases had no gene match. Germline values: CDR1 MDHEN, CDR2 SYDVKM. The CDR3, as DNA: TGTGCCAGCAGTGGGGACAGGGGGCATGGAAACACCATATATTTT. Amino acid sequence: CASSGDRGHGNTIYF. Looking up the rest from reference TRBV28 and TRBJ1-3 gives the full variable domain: DVKVTQSSRYLVKRTGEKVFLECVQDMDHENMFWYRQDPGLGLRLIYFSYDVKMKEKGDIPEGYSVSREKKERFSLILESASTNQTSMYLCASSGDRGHGNTIYFGEGSWLTVV.

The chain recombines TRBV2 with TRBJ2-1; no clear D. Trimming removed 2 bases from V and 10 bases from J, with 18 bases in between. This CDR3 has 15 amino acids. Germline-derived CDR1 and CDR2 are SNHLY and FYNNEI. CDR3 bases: TGTGCCAGCAGTGAATCCGTAGTCCTCCGGGTCGAGCAGTTCTTC. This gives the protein CASSESVVLRVEQFF.

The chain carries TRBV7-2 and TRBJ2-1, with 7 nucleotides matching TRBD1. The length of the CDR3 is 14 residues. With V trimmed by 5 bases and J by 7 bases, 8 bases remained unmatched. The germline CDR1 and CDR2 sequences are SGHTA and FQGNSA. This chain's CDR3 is CASSTRTGENEQFF. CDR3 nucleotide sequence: TGTGCCAGCAGCACCAGGACAGGAGAGAATGAGCAGTTCTTC.

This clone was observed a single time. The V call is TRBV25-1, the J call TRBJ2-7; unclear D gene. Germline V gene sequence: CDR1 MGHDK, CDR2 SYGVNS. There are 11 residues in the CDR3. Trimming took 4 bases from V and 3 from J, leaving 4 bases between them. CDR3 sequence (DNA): TGTGCCAGCAGTGTAAGCTACGAGCAGTACTTC. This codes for CASSVSYEQYF.

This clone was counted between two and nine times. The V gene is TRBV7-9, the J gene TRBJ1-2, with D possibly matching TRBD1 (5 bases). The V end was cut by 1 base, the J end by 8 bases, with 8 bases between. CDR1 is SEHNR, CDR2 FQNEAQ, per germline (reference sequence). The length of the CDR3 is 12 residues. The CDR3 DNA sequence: TGTGCCAGCAGCTTAGGACAGTCAGGCTACACCTTC. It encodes CASSLGQSGYTF.

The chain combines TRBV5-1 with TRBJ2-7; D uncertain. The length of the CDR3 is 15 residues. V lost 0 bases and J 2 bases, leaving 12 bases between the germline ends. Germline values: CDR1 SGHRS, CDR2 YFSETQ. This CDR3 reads CASSLAGVPAYEQYF. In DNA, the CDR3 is TGCGCCAGCAGCTTGGCTGGGGTCCCCGCCTACGAGCAGTACTTC.

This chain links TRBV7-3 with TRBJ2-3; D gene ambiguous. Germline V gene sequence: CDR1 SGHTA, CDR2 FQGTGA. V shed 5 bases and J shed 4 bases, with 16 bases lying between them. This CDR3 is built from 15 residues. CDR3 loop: CASSPSQIRADTQYF. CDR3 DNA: TGTGCCAGCAGCCCCTCCCAAATTAGGGCAGATACGCAGTATTTT.